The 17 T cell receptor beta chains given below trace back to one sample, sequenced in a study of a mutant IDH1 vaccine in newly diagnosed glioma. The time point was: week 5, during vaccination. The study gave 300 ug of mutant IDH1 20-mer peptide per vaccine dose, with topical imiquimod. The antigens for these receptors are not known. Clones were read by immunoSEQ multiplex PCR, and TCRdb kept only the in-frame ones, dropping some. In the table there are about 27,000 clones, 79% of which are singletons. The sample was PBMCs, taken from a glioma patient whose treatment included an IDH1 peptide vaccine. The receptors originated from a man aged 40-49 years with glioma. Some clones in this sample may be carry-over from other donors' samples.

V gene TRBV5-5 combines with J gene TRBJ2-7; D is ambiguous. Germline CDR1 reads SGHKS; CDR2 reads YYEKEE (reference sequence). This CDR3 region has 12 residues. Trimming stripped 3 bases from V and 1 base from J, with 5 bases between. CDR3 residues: CASSSASYEQYF. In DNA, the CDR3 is TGTGCCAGCAGCTCAGCTTCCTACGAGCAGTACTTC.

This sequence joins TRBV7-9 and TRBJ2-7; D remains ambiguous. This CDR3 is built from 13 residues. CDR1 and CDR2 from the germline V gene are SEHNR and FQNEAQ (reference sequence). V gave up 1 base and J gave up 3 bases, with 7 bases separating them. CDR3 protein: CASSLVPYYEQYF. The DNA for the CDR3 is TGTGCCAGCAGCTTAGTACCGTACTACGAGCAGTACTTC. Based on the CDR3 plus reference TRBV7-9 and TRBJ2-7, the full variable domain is DTGVSQNPRHKITKRGQNVTFRCDPISEHNRLYWYRQTLGQGPEFLTYFQNEAQLEKSRLLSDRFSAERPKGSFSTLEIQRTEQGDSAMYLCASSLVPYYEQYFGPGTRLTVT.

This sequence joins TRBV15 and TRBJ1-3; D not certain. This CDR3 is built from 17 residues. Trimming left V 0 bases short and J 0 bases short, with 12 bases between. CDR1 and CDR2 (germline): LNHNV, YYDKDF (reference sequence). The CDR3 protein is CATSRDLGRVSGNTIYF. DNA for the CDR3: TGTGCCACCAGCAGAGATCTCGGACGCGTCTCTGGAAACACCATATATTTT.

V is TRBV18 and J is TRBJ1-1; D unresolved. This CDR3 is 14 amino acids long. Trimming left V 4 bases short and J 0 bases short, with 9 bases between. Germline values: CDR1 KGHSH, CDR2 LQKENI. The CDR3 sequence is CASSLVGMNTEAFF. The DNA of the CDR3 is TGTGCCAGCTCACTGGTGGGGATGAACACTGAAGCTTTCTTT.

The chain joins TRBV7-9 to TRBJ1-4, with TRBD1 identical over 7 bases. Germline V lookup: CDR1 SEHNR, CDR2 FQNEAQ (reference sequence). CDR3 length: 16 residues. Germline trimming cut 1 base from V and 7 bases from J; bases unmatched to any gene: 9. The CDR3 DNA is TGTGCCAGCAGCTTAGGCGACAGGGAGATCTTTGAAAAACTGTTTTTT. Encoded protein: CASSLGDREIFEKLFF.

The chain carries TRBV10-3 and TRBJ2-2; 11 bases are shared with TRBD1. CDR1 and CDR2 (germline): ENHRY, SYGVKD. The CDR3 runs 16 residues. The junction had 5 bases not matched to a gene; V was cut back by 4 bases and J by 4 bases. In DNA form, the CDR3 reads TGTGCCATCAGTGGGGACAGGGGGTCCGGCACCGGGGAGCTGTTTTTT. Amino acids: CAISGDRGSGTGELFF.

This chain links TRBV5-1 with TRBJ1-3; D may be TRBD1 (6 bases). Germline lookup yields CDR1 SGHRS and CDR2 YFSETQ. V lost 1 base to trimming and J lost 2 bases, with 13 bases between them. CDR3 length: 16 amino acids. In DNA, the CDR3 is TGCGCCAGCAGCTTGTCTGCGTCAGGGGCTGGAAACACCATATATTTT. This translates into CASSLSASGAGNTIYF.

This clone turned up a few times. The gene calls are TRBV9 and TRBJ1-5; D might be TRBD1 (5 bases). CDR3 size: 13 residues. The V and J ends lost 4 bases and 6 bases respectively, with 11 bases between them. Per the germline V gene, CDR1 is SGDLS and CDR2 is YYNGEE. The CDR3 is CASSLGGGQPQHF. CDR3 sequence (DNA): TGTGCCAGCAGCCTTGGGGGAGGTCAGCCCCAGCATTTT.

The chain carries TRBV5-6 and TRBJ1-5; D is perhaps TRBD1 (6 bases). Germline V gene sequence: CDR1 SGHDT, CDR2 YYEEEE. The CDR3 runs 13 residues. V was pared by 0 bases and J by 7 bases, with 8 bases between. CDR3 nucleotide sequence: TGTGCCAGCAGCTTGGCCGGGGGCCAGCCCCAGCATTTT. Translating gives CASSLAGGQPQHF.

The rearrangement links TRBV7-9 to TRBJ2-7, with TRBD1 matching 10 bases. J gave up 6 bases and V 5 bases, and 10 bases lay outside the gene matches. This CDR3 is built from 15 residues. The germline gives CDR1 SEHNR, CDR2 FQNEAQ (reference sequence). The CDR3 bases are TGTGCCAGCAGCCTAGGCGGGACAGGGGAGTCCGAGCAGTACTTC. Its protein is CASSLGGTGESEQYF.

In DNA, the CDR3 is TGTGCCAGCAGCGTAAATTGGGGGACTGAAGCTTTCTTT. Amino acid sequence: CASSVNWGTEAFF. This sequence joins TRBV9 and TRBJ1-1, with D maybe TRBD1 (5 bases). CDR3 length: 13 amino acids. CDR1 is SGDLS and CDR2 is YYNGEE in the germline V gene. The V and J ends lost 1 base and 5 bases respectively, with 9 bases between them. Variable domain in full (rest from reference TRBV9 and TRBJ1-1): DSGVTQTPKHLITATGQRVTLRCSPRSGDLSVYWYQQSLDQGLQFLIQYYNGEERAKGNILERFSAQQFPDLHSELNLSSLELGDSALYFCASSVNWGTEAFFGQGTRLTVV.

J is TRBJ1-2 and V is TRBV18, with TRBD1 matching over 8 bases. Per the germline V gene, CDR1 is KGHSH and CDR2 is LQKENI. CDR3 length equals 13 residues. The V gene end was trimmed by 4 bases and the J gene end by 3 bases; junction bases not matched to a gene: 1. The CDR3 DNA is TGTGCCAGCTCACTGGACAGGGACTATGGCTACACCTTC. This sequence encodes CASSLDRDYGYTF.

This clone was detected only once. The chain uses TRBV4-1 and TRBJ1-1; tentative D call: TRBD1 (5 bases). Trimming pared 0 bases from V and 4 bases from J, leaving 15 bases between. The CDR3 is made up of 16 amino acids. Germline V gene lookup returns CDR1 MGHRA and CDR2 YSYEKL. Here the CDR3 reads CASSQDRRGRGTEAFF. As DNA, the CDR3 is TGCGCCAGCAGCCAAGATAGAAGGGGTCGCGGCACTGAAGCTTTCTTT.

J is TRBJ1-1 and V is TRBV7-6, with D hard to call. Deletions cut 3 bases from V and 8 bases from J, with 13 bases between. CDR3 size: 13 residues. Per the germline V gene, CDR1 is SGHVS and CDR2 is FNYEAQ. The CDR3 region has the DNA TGTGCCAGCAGCTTGACTGCGATCGGGGAAGCTTTCTTT. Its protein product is CASSLTAIGEAFF.

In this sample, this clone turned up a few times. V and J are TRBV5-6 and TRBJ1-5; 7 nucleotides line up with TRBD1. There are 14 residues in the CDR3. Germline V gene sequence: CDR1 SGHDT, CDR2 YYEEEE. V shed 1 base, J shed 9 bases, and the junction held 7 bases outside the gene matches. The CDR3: CASSLTGAERPQHF. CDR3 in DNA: TGTGCCAGCAGCTTGACAGGGGCGGAACGGCCCCAGCATTTT.

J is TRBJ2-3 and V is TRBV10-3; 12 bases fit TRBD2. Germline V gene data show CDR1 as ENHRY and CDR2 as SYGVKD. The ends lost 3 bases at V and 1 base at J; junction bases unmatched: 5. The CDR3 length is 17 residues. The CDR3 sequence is CAISEASGGAGTDTQYF. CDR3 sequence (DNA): TGTGCCATCAGTGAAGCTAGCGGGGGGGCCGGCACAGATACGCAGTATTTT.

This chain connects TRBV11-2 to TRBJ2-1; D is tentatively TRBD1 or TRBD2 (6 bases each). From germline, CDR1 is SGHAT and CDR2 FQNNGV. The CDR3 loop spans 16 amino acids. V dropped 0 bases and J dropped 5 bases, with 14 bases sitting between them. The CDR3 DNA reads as TGTGCCAGCAGCTTAGATTTGTGGGGGGCCAACAATGAGCAGTTCTTC. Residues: CASSLDLWGANNEQFF.